This TCR beta chain was recovered during a study of glioma-infiltrating T cells after dendritic cell vaccination. The primer mix had 60 V beta and 13 J beta primers. Only in-frame clones appear in the TCRdb table, and some are missing; sequencing was by immunoSEQ multiplex PCR. The sample carries roughly 60,000 clones, 86% recorded once. By share of the sample, this clone is large. Time point denoted: after dendritic cell vaccination, including at tumor progression/relapse. Germline CDR1 and CDR2: SGHVS and FQNEAQ. Deletions cut 7 bases from V and 5 bases from J, with 21 bases between. The CDR3 is 16 amino acids.

Sequenced material: blood, taken after dendritic cell vaccination. The chain carries TRBV7-8 and TRBJ2-1; no clear D gene. The receptor was isolated from a human donor with glioblastoma. CDR3 coding DNA: TGTGCCAGCACCCAATCGGTGGGCAGGTTTAACAATGAGCAGTTCTTC. It is translated as CASTQSVGRFNNEQFF.